Each of the 15 T cell receptor beta chains below was sequenced from the same sample in a study of blood T cell repertoires in COVID-19. Profiled with immunoSEQ multiplex PCR; TCRdb holds only in-frame clones, not every one. The sample gives approximately 120,000 clones, about 70% of which show up once; roughly 2% is in the top ten. The specimen was peripheral blood. Receptors originate from a woman in her seventies with acute or convalescent COVID-19.

The J gene is TRBJ1-2, the V gene TRBV7-6; the match to TRBD1 covers 9 bases. With V trimmed by 5 bases and J by 7 bases, 11 bases remained unmatched. The CDR3 is 15 residues long. Germline CDR1 reads SGHVS; CDR2 reads FNYEAQ. CDR3 nucleotides: TGTGCCAGCAGCCGCGCAGGGACAGGGTTAGGTGGCTACACCTTC. Translated: CASSRAGTGLGGYTF.

This clone was counted between two and nine times. The chain recombines TRBV7-9 with TRBJ2-2; TRBD1 might be the D (5 bases). The germline gives CDR1 SEHNR, CDR2 FQNEAQ (reference sequence). The CDR3 has 16 residues. V shed 1 base and J shed 4 bases, with 13 bases lying between them. The CDR3 DNA reads as TGTGCCAGCAGCTTAGTAGGTCAGGGTGGCACCGGGGAGCTGTTTTTT. As protein: CASSLVGQGGTGELFF.

V is TRBV2 and J is TRBJ1-4; 11 bases align to TRBD1. Germline V lookup: CDR1 SNHLY, CDR2 FYNNEI. Germline trimming cut 4 bases from V and 8 bases from J; bases unmatched to any gene: 6. The CDR3 contains 15 residues. CDR3: CASSGDRGSVEKLFF. DNA for the CDR3: TGTGCCAGCAGTGGGGACAGGGGGAGCGTCGAAAAACTGTTTTTT.

The chain employs TRBV25-1 and TRBJ1-2; TRBD1 agrees at 9 bases. The CDR3 is 15 amino acids. V was pared by 7 bases and J by 7 bases, with 13 bases of the junction left unmatched. Germline CDR1 MGHDK, CDR2 SYGVNS. The CDR3 sequence is CASTGGGQGRSGYTF. The CDR3 nucleotides read TGTGCCAGCACCGGGGGGGGACAGGGTCGAAGTGGCTACACCTTC.

The J gene is TRBJ2-7, the V gene TRBV25-1; 10 nucleotides match TRBD1. The CDR3 has 13 residues. Trimming cost V 5 bases and J 6 bases; bases outside gene matches: 4. Germline CDR1 reads MGHDK; CDR2 reads SYGVNS. This CDR3 reads CASSRDRGAEQYF. The CDR3 nucleotides are TGTGCCAGCAGTAGGGACAGGGGTGCCGAGCAGTACTTC.

The chain uses TRBV30 and TRBJ2-5, with D tentatively TRBD1 (5 bases). The CDR3 contains 13 residues. V lost 0 bases and J 5 bases, leaving 10 bases between the germline ends. CDR1 is GTSNPN and CDR2 is SVGIG in the germline V gene (reference sequence). CDR3 region: CAWSVQGRETQYF. The CDR3 DNA follows: TGTGCCTGGAGTGTTCAGGGTCGGGAGACCCAGTACTTC.

The chain uses TRBV7-2 and TRBJ1-1; D may be TRBD1 (5 bases). Trimming removed 1 base from V and 0 bases from J, with 9 bases in between. The germline gives CDR1 SGHTA, CDR2 FQGNSA. The CDR3 extends over 15 amino acids. The DNA of the CDR3 is TGTGCCAGCAGCTTAGATAGGGGTATGAACACTGAAGCTTTCTTT. Translating gives CASSLDRGMNTEAFF.

V usage is TRBV7-9 and J usage is TRBJ1-2; 7 bases fit TRBD1. Per germline, CDR1 SEHNR and CDR2 FQNEAQ (reference sequence). V shed 0 bases and J 13 bases; nucleotides not matched to a gene: 11. This CDR3 has 14 amino acids. The CDR3 nucleotides read TGTGCCAGCAGCTTAGCTGGGACAGCCTCGGTAGTCACCTTC. It is translated as CASSLAGTASVVTF. The entire variable domain, with the rest obtained from reference TRBV7-9 and TRBJ1-2, is as follows: DTGVSQNPRHKITKRGQNVTFRCDPISEHNRLYWYRQTLGQGPEFLTYFQNEAQLEKSRLLSDRFSAERPKGSFSTLEIQRTEQGDSAMYLCASSLAGTASVVTFGSGTRLTVV.

This clone was detected a few times. The chain links TRBV5-4 to TRBJ1-1; maybe TRBD1 (6 bases). Trimming cost V 1 base and J 4 bases, with 8 bases left between them. The germline V gene has CDR1 SGHNT and CDR2 YYREEE (reference sequence). The length of the CDR3 is 13 residues. The CDR3 loop reads CASSLPDSTEAFF. CDR3 DNA: TGTGCCAGCAGCTTGCCGGACAGCACTGAAGCTTTCTTT.

J is TRBJ2-3 and V is TRBV6-2 or TRBV6-3; 8 positions agree with TRBD2. CDR3 size: 15 residues. CDR1 MNHEY and CDR2 SVGEGT come from the germline V gene. V was clipped by 7 bases and J by 4 bases; unmatched bases: 10. CDR3 in DNA: TGTGCCAGCACCCCAGCGGGGGTAGCTTCAGATACGCAGTATTTT. It codes for CASTPAGVASDTQYF.

The J gene is TRBJ1-2, the V gene TRBV5-1; 7 positions agree with TRBD1. CDR3 size: 13 residues. Germline CDR1 and CDR2: SGHRS and YFSETQ. After removal of 0 bases from V and 8 bases from J, the junction contained 4 bases not matched to a gene. Written as DNA, the CDR3 is TGCGCCAGCAGCTTGGGGCAGGGGGACGGCTACACCTTC. This encodes CASSLGQGDGYTF. Full variable domain (remainder filled in from reference TRBV5-1 and TRBJ1-2): KAGVTQTPRYLIKTRGQQVTLSCSPISGHRSVSWYQQTPGQGLQFLFEYFSETQRNKGNFPGRFSGRQFSNSRSEMNVSTLELGDSALYLCASSLGQGDGYTFGSGTRLTVV.

This clone was found a few times. This rearrangement joins TRBV6-5 to TRBJ2-7; TRBD2 matches at 10 bases. The CDR3 loop spans 12 amino acids. Germline V gene data show CDR1 as MNHEY and CDR2 as SVGAGI. Trimming removed 10 bases from V and 4 bases from J; junction bases left unmatched: 4. Here the CDR3 reads CATLAGEYEQYF. CDR3 in DNA: TGTGCCACCCTAGCGGGAGAATACGAGCAGTACTTC.

J is TRBJ1-6 and V is TRBV7-9; the D gene is possibly TRBD1 (5 bases). Trimming stripped 3 bases from V and 9 bases from J, with 15 bases between. Per the germline V gene, CDR1 is SEHNR and CDR2 is FQNEAQ (reference sequence). The CDR3 is 15 amino acids. CDR3: CASSLGRGTVSPLHF. The CDR3 nucleotides read TGTGCCAGCAGCTTGGGTCGGGGGACGGTTTCACCCCTCCACTTT.

CDR3 nucleotides: TGTGCCAGCAGTTTACGGACAGGGGAGACCCAGTACTTC. This codes for CASSLRTGETQYF. This sequence joins TRBV12-3 or TRBV12-4 and TRBJ2-5, with 8 bases aligning to TRBD1. The CDR3 is made up of 13 amino acids. The V and J ends lost 2 bases and 5 bases, in that order; junction bases with no gene match: 1.

CDR3 in DNA: TGTGCCACCAGCAGCTCACGGTGGGAGGGCCATGGCGGGGAGCTGTTTTTT. Its translation: CATSSSRWEGHGGELFF. The V gene is TRBV15, the J gene TRBJ2-2; 7 bases align to TRBD2. The ends lost 3 bases at V and 7 bases at J; junction bases unmatched: 14. Germline loops: CDR1 LNHNV, CDR2 YYDKDF (reference sequence). This CDR3 contains 17 residues.